The clone carrying this T cell receptor beta chain was found a few times. A sample-barcoded 5' primer and a J-beta primer mix were used in a second PCR of roughly 7 to 11 cycles. One entry per CDR3 protein results from TCRdb running MiXCR on the 5' RACE reads. The repertoire holds over 950,000 distinct CDR3 sequences, with approximately 38% as singletons. This sample is drawn from a study of blood T cells in healthy people across ages. The specimen sequenced was blood. This clonotype was obtained from a man between 18 and 29 years old in good health.

CDR3 loop: CASGYTVNTEAFF. The CDR3 DNA reads as TGTGCTAGTGGTTATACGGTGAACACTGAAGCTTTCTTT. V and J are TRBV12-5 and TRBJ1-1; D not resolved. CDR3 length: 13 residues. The V gene lost 4 bases and the J gene lost 0 bases, with 6 bases spanning the gap. CDR1 LGHNT and CDR2 FRNRAP come from the germline V gene.